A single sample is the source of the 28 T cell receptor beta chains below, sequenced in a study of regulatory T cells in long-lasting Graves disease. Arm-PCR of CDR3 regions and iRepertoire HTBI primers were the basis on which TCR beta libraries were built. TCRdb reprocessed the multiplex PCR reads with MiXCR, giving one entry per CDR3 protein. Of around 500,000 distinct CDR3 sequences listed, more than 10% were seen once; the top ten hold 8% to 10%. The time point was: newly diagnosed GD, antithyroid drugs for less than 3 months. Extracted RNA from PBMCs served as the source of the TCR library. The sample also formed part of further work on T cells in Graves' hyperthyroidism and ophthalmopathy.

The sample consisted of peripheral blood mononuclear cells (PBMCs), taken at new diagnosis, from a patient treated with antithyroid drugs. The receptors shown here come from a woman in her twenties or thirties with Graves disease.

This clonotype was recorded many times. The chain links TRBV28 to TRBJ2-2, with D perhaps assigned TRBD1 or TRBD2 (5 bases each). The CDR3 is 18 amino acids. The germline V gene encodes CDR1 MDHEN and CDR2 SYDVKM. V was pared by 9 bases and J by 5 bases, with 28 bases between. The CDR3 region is CASFPGRSEWLDTGELFF. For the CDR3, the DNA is TGTGCCAGTTTCCCGGGACGGTCCGAATGGTTGGATACCGGGGAGCTGTTTTTT.

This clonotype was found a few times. The CDR3 region has the DNA TGTGCCAGCCGGGACTGGCCCGATACGCAGTATTTT. This encodes CASRDWPDTQYF. V is TRBV6-2 or TRBV6-3 and J is TRBJ2-3; TRBD2 is a possible D gene (6 bases). The CDR3 has 12 residues. Trimming pared 8 bases from V and 6 bases from J, leaving 12 bases between. Germline CDR1 and CDR2: MNHEY and SVGEGT.

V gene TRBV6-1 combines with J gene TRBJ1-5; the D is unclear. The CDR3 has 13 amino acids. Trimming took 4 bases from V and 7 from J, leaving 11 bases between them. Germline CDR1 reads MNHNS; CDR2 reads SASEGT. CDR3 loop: CASSVNLGQPQHF. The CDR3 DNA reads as TGTGCCAGCAGTGTAAATTTAGGCCAGCCCCAGCATTTT.

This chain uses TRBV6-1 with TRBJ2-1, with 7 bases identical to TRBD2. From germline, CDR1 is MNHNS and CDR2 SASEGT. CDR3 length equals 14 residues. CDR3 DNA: TGTGCGAGCGAGTCCAGCGGGATAAACAATGAGCAGTTCTTC. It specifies CASESSGINNEQFF.

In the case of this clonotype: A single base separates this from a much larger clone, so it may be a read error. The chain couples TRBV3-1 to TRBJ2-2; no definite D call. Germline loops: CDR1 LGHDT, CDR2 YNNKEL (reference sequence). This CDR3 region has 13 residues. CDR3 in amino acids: CAGSLHATGELFF. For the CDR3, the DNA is TGTGCCGGCAGCCTCCATGCCACCGGGGAGCTGTTTTTT.

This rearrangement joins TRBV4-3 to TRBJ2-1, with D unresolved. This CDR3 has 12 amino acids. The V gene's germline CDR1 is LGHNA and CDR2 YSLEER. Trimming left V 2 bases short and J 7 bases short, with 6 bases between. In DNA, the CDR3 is TGCGCCAGCAGCCAACGGATTAATGAGCAGTTCTTC. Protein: CASSQRINEQFF.

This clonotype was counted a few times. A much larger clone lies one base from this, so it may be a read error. The CDR3 region has the DNA TGTGCCAGCAGCCAACTGGTGACTAGCGGATTTCGGAATGAGCAGTTCTTC. Translating gives CASSQLVTSGFRNEQFF. The chain joins TRBV3-1 to TRBJ2-1, with TRBD2 matching 9 bases. The CDR3 runs 17 residues. Germline CDR1 is LGHDT and CDR2 is YNNKEL (reference sequence). J was trimmed by 7 bases and V by 2 bases; bases with no gene match: 12.

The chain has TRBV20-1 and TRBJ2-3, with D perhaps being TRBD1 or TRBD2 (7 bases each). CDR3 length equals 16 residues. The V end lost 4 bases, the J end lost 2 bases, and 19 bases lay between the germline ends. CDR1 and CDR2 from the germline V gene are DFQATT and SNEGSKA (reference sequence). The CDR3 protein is CSATPPAGGDTDTQYF. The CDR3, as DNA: TGCAGTGCTACCCCCCCGGCAGGGGGGGACACAGATACGCAGTATTTT.

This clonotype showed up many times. The CDR3 sequence: CASSEFGETQYF. The CDR3 DNA is TGTGCCAGCAGTGAATTTGGAGAGACCCAGTACTTC. The chain carries TRBV2 and TRBJ2-5; D gene uncertain. Germline CDR1 reads SNHLY; CDR2 reads FYNNEI. V lost 2 bases to trimming and J lost 4 bases, with 5 bases between them. This CDR3 has 12 residues.

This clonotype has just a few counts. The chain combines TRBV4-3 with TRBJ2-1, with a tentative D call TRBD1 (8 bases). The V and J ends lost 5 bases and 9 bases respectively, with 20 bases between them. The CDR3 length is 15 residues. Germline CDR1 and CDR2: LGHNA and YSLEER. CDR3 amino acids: CASSSQGEGWGEQFF. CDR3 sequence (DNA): TGCGCCAGCAGCTCACAGGGGGAGGGGTGGGGTGAGCAGTTCTTC.

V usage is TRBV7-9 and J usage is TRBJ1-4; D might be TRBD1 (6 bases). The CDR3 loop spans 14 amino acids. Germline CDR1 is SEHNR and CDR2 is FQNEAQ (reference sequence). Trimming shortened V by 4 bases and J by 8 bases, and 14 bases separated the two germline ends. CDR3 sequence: CASSSGTPEEKLFF. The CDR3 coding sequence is TGTGCCAGCAGCTCCGGGACACCGGAGGAAAAACTGTTTTTT.

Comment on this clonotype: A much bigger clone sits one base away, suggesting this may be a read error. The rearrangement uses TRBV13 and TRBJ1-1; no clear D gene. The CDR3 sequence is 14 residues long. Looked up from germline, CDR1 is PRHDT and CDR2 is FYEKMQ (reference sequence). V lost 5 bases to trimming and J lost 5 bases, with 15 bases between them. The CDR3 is CASSPGESKTEAFF. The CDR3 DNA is TGTGCCAGCAGCCCCGGGGAGTCCAAGACTGAAGCTTTCTTT.

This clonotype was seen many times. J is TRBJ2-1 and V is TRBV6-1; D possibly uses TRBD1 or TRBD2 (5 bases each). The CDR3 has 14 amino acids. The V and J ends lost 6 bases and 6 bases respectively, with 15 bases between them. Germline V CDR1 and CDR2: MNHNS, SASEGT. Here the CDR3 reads CASRYKLGANEQFF. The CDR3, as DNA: TGTGCCAGCAGATACAAGCTCGGGGCCAATGAGCAGTTCTTC.

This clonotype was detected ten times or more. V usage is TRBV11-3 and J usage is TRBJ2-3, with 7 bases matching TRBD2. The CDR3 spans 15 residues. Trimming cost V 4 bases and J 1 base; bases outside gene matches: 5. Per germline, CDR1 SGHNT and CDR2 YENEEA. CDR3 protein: CASSSLAVRTDTQYF. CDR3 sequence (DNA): TGTGCCAGCAGCTCTCTAGCGGTACGCACAGATACGCAGTATTTT.

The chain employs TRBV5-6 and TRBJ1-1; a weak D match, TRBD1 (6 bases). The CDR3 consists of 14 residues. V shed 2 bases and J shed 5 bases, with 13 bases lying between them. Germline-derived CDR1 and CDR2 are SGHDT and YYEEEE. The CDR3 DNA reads TGTGCCAGCAGCTTCAGGGGCCTTGAAACTGAAGCTTTCTTT. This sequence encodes CASSFRGLETEAFF.

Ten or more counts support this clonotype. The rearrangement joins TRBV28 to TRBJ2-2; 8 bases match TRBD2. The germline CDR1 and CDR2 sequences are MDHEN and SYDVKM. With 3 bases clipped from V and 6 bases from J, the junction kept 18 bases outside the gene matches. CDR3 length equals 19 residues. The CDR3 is CASSFTRAGDPVVAGELFF. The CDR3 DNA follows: TGTGCCAGCAGTTTTACTAGAGCGGGAGACCCCGTGGTGGCCGGGGAGCTGTTTTTT. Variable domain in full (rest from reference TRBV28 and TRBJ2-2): DVKVTQSSRYLVKRTGEKVFLECVQDMDHENMFWYRQDPGLGLRLIYFSYDVKMKEKGDIPEGYSVSREKKERFSLILESASTNQTSMYLCASSFTRAGDPVVAGELFFGEGSRLTVL.

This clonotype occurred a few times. The CDR3 loop reads CASSPSPGTVTYNEQFF. The DNA for the CDR3 is TGTGCCAGCTCACCATCACCCGGGACCGTCACCTACAATGAGCAGTTCTTC. The chain links TRBV18 to TRBJ2-1, with D perhaps assigned TRBD1 or TRBD2 (5 bases each). The CDR3 spans 17 residues. Between the trimmed V and J ends, which lost 2 bases and 2 bases, there was a span of 16 bases. The V gene's germline CDR1 is KGHSH and CDR2 LQKENI.

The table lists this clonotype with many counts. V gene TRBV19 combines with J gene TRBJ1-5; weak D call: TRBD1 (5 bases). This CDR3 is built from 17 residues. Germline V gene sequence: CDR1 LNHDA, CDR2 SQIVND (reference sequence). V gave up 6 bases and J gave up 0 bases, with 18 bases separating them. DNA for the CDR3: TGTGCCAGTAGCCGAGGACATAAGGAGTATAGCAATCAGCCCCAGCATTTT. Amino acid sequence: CASSRGHKEYSNQPQHF.

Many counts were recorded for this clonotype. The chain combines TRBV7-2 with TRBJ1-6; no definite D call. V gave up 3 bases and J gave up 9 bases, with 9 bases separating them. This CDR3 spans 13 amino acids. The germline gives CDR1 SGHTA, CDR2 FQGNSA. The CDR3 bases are TGTGCCAGCAGCTTCGACGGGCGTTCACCCCTCCACTTT. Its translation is CASSFDGRSPLHF.

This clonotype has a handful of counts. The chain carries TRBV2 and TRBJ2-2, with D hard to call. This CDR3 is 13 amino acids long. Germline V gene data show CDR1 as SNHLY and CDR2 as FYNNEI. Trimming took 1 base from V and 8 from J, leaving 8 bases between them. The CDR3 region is CASSEGTSGELFF. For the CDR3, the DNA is TGTGCCAGCAGTGAAGGTACCTCGGGGGAGCTGTTTTTT.

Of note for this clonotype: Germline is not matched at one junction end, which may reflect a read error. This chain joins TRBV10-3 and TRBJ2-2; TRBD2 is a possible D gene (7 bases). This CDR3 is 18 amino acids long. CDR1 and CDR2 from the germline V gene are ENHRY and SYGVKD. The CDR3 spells CASSYPTPGGLGTGELFF. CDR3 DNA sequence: TGTGCCAGCAGTTACCCGACCCCGGGGGGCCTGGGGACCGGGGAGCTGTTTTTT.

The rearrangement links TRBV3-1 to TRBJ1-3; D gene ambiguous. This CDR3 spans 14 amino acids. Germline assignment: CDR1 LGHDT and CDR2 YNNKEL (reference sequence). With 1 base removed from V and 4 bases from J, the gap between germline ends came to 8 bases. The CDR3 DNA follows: TGTGCCAGCAGCCAAGCGGGAACCGGAAACACCATATATTTT. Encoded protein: CASSQAGTGNTIYF.

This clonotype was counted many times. Written as DNA, the CDR3 is TGCGCCAGCAGCTTGGGGTCGACCCCAGCCAAAAACATTCAGTACTTC. The encoded protein is CASSLGSTPAKNIQYF. V is TRBV5-1 and J is TRBJ2-4; D call uncertain. V was shortened by 0 bases and J by 0 bases, with 10 bases between the two germline ends. The CDR3 consists of 16 residues. Per the germline V gene, CDR1 is SGHRS and CDR2 is YFSETQ.

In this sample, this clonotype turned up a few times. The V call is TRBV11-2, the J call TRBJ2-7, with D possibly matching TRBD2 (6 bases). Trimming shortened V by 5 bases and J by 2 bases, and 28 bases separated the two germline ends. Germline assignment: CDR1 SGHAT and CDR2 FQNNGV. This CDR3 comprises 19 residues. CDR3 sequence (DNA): TGTGCCAGCAGCACCCAGAGGTCCGGGGCGGGACTTCTGCCCTACGAGCAGTACTTC. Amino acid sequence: CASSTQRSGAGLLPYEQYF.

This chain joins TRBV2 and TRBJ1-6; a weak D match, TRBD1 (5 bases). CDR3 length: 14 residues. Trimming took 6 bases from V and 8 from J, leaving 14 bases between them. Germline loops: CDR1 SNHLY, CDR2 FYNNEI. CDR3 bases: TGTGCCAGCAGCTCAAGGACCAGGGATTCACCCCTCCACTTT. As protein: CASSSRTRDSPLHF.

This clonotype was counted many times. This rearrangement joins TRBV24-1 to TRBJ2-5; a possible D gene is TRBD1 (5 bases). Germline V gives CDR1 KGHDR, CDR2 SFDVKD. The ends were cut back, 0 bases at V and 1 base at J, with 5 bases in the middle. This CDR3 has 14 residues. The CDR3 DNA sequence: TGTGCCACCAGTGATTTGGACAGCCAAGAGACCCAGTACTTC. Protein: CATSDLDSQETQYF.

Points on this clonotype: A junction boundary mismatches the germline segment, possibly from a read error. CDR3 sequence (DNA): TGTGACAGCAGTTTTGCAGGGGAATATGGCTACACCTTC. Translating it yields CDSSFAGEYGYTF. J is TRBJ1-2 and V is TRBV27, with TRBD1 as a possible D gene (6 bases). This CDR3 has 13 residues. Per the germline V gene, CDR1 is MNHEY and CDR2 is SMNVEV (reference sequence).

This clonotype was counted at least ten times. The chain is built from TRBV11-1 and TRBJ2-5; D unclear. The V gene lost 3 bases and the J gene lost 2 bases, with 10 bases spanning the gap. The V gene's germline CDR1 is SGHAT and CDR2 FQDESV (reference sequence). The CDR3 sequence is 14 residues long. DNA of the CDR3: TGTGCCAGCAGCTTTAACAGCAGACAAGAGACCCAGTACTTC. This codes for CASSFNSRQETQYF. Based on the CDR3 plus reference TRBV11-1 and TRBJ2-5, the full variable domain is EAEVAQSPRYKITEKSQAVAFWCDPISGHATLYWYRQILGQGPELLVQFQDESVVDDSQLPKDRFSAERLKGVDSTLKIQPAELGDSAMYLCASSFNSRQETQYFGPGTRLLVL.